This T cell receptor beta chain was sequenced for a study of vaccination and CD4 T cells after COVID-19. Study-level background: Each control was exposed to a CEFX pool, an HIV-1 Nef pool, or no peptide at all.

Oncomine TCR Beta short-read sequencing was applied to DNA from cultured CD4+ T cells. TCRdb passed the PCR reads through MiXCR, listing each CDR3 protein once. Altogether about 12,000 distinct CDR3 sequences are present, over 50% being singletons, with the ten largest covering 20% to 30%. This CDR3 region has 13 residues. Germline V gene lookup returns CDR1 SSHAT and CDR2 FNYEAQ (reference sequence). Details on this clonotype: Antigen specificity is unknown. Its ends do not fully match the called genes, so a read error is possible.

Documented treatment: roughly 11-day PBMC culture with coronavirus spike peptide pools or control peptides (ViraFEST assay). Alongside about 9.9 IU/ml IL-2 and 10 ug/ml peptide pools, PBMCs were cultured at about 2.2 million per well. Material for sequencing was CD4+ T cells from blood, cultured in vitro. The chain has TRBV7-7 and TRBJ2-7, with 7 bases that match TRBD2. The source is a human donor who had recovered from COVID-19. CDR3 in amino acids: CASSLGEGYEQYF. The CDR3 coding sequence is TGTGCTAGCAGCTTAGGGGAGGGTTACGAGCAGTACTTC. The full variable domain, with the rest looked up from reference TRBV7-7 and TRBJ2-7, is GAGVSQSPRYKVTKRGQDVTLRCDPISSHATLYWYQQALGQGPEFLTYFNYEAQPDKSGLPSDRFSAERPEGSISTLTIQRTEQRDSAMYRCASSLGEGYEQYFGPGTRLTVT.